The 32 T cell receptor beta chains given below trace back to one sample, sequenced in a study of tumor and adjacent non-tumor tissue in lung cancer. This sample's RNA came from whole unsorted tissue. The normal lung tissue was taken more than 3 cm from the tumor edge. TCRbeta libraries were built with three rounds of nested PCR, modified from ARM-PCR. MiXCR was run by TCRdb on the multiplex PCR reads, yielding one entry per CDR3 protein. The table shows some 66,000 distinct CDR3 sequences, with about 61% occurring only once. The sequenced sample was distant non-tumor lung tissue. The receptors derive from a man aged 70-80 years with non-small cell lung cancer.

The count of this clonotype is one. An end of the junction does not agree with germline; a read error may underlie this. The chain recombines TRBV6-5 with TRBJ1-2; perhaps TRBD1 as D (6 bases). This CDR3 comprises 15 residues. Germline V gene data show CDR1 as MNHEY and CDR2 as SVGAGI. CDR3 sequence: CASSYSWTDNCGYTF. CDR3 nucleotide sequence: TGTGCCAGTAGTTACTCGTGGACAGACAACTGTGGCTACACCTTC.

A remark on this clonotype: An end of the junction differs from the germline gene, which may be a read error. The chain couples TRBV4-1 to TRBJ1-6; D unclear. The CDR3 contains 16 residues. Germline V gives CDR1 MGHRA, CDR2 YSYEKL. For the CDR3, the DNA is TGCGCCGGCAGCCAAGCCCACGGGCAACCTAGTTCACCCCTCCACTTT. This gives the protein CAGSQAHGQPSSPLHF.

This clonotype was recorded a few times. A read error may explain this, as a much larger clone is one base away. This chain links TRBV6-5 with TRBJ1-2; 8 nucleotides agree with TRBD1. CDR1 and CDR2 from the germline V gene are MNHEY and SVGAGI. This CDR3 contains 14 residues. Here the CDR3 DNA reads TGTGCCAGCAGTATGACAGGGGCGTTCTATGACTACACCTTC. As protein: CASSMTGAFYDYTF.

Many counts were recorded for this clonotype. V gene TRBV5-5 combines with J gene TRBJ1-6; D is unclear. There are 15 residues in the CDR3. V shed 0 bases and J shed 5 bases, with 9 bases lying between them. Germline-derived CDR1 and CDR2 are SGHKS and YYEKEE (reference sequence). The CDR3 DNA reads TGTGCCAGCAGCTTGGCGGCGAACCATAATTCACCCCTCCACTTT. Protein: CASSLAANHNSPLHF.

To note about this clonotype: A much larger clone lies one base from this, so it may be a read error. The chain joins TRBV6-6 to TRBJ2-7; D may be TRBD2 (6 bases). Trimming took off 4 bases at V and 6 bases at J, with 10 bases between the two ends. Per the germline V gene, CDR1 is MNHNY and CDR2 is SVGAGI (reference sequence). The CDR3 is 12 residues long. The CDR3 DNA follows: TGTGCCAGCAGTTGCGGGGCTGCCGAGCAGTACTTC. Translation: CASSCGAAEQYF.

To note about this clonotype: A much larger clone differs from this one at a single base, so this may be a read error. The chain combines TRBV20-1 with TRBJ2-2; weak D call: TRBD2 (6 bases). This CDR3 comprises 16 residues. CDR1 DFQATT and CDR2 SNEGSKA come from the germline V gene (reference sequence). This CDR3 reads CSASTSGSVSTGGLFF. As DNA, the CDR3 is TGCAGTGCTAGTACCTCAGGGTCGGTGAGCACCGGGGGGCTGTTTTTT.

Note on this clonotype: As the CDR3 is not closed by the conserved phenylalanine or tryptophan, this likely results from a read error. The chain links TRBV11-2 to TRBJ1-1; TRBD1 might be the D (6 bases). This CDR3 has 14 residues. Germline CDR1 is SGHAT and CDR2 is FQNNGV. CDR3 sequence (DNA): TGCGCCAGCAGCAAGGCCCAAGGGGGGACTGAAGCTTTCATT. This encodes CASSKAQGGTEAFI.

The CDR3 DNA is TGCGCCAGCAGTCAAATGCACACCGGGTGCTATGGCTACACCTTC. As protein: CASSQMHTGCYGYTF. This chain connects TRBV4-1 to TRBJ1-2; D gene ambiguous. The CDR3 length is 15 residues. V lost 6 bases and J 4 bases, leaving 18 bases between the germline ends. The germline V gene encodes CDR1 MGHRA and CDR2 YSYEKL.

This clonotype has just a few counts. J is TRBJ2-5 and V is TRBV28; TRBD2 might be the D (5 bases). V was trimmed by 7 bases and J by 0 bases, leaving 9 bases between them. The CDR3 spans 13 residues. Germline CDR1 MDHEN, CDR2 SYDVKM. CDR3 loop: CASMDSYQETQYF. CDR3 bases: TGTGCCAGCATGGACTCGTACCAAGAGACCCAGTACTTC.

This clonotype has more than one count but fewer than ten. A much larger clone lies one base from this, so it may be a read error. The chain uses TRBV30 and TRBJ2-6; D tentatively reads TRBD1 or TRBD2 (5 bases each). From germline, CDR1 is GTSNPN and CDR2 SVGIG (reference sequence). CDR3 size: 18 residues. Trimming cost V 3 bases and J 2 bases, with 20 bases left between them. CDR3: CAWSSYHRRRTGANVLTF. CDR3 bases: TGTGCCTGGAGCTCTTACCACAGGAGGCGAACTGGGGCCAACGTCCTGACTTTC.

A remark on this clonotype: Sequence at one end of the junction differs from germline and may be a read error. This rearrangement joins TRBV4-1 to TRBJ2-3; D call uncertain. The CDR3 length is 15 residues. The germline gives CDR1 MGHRA, CDR2 YSYEKL. CDR3 sequence reads: CASSQDGLRPDMQYF. Written as DNA, the CDR3 is TGCGCCAGTAGCCAAGATGGTCTACGCCCAGATATGCAGTATTTT.

Comment on this clonotype: A read error may be the cause here, since a much bigger clone is one base away. The chain couples TRBV4-1 to TRBJ2-6, with D unresolved. Per the germline V gene, CDR1 is MGHRA and CDR2 is YSYEKL. The CDR3 contains 15 residues. Trimming took off 0 bases at V and 4 bases at J, with 7 bases between the two ends. The chain's CDR3 is CASSQDAGGANVLTF. The CDR3 DNA reads TGCGCCAGCAGCCAAGATGCCGGCGGGGCCAACGTCCTGACTTTC.

This clonotype was counted at least ten times. CDR3 sequence (DNA): TGCAGTGCTAGAGAACGGGGACCTTCATACAATGAGCAGTTCTTC. Its translation: CSARERGPSYNEQFF. This chain links TRBV20-1 with TRBJ2-1; possibly TRBD1 or TRBD2 for D (5 bases each). This CDR3 has 15 residues. The V end was cut by 0 bases, the J end by 4 bases, with 13 bases between. CDR1 is DFQATT and CDR2 is SNEGSKA in the germline V gene (reference sequence).

A word on this clonotype: This may come from a read error, since a much larger clone is one base off. V is TRBV5-4 and J is TRBJ2-1, with 8 nucleotides matching TRBD2. The CDR3 loop spans 18 amino acids. CDR1 and CDR2 (germline): SGHNT, YYREEE (reference sequence). CDR3 residues: CASSPWGLAGASYDEQFF. CDR3 bases: TGTGCCAGCAGCCCCTGGGGCCTAGCGGGTGCCTCCTACGATGAGCAGTTCTTC.

On this clonotype itself: The junction and the germline gene differ at one end; a read error may be behind it. The chain has TRBV29-1 and TRBJ2-7; a weak D match, TRBD2 (6 bases). Germline CDR1 reads SQVTM; CDR2 reads ANQGSEA. The CDR3 covers 13 residues. The CDR3 sequence is CGVPGASAYEQYF. CDR3 bases: TGCGGCGTTCCCGGGGCTAGCGCCTACGAGCAGTACTTC.

This clonotype is a singleton in its sample. The chain couples TRBV11-2 to TRBJ2-5; 8 bases map to TRBD1. The V and J ends lost 3 bases and 14 bases, in that order; junction bases with no gene match: 17. Per the germline V gene, CDR1 is SGHAT and CDR2 is FQNNGV. The CDR3 is 15 residues long. CDR3 sequence reads: CASSLGQVLQDTHYF. For the CDR3, the DNA is TGTGCCAGCAGCTTGGGACAGGTGTTACAAGATACTCACTACTTC.

The chain couples TRBV5-1 to TRBJ1-2; no definite D call. The CDR3 is 15 amino acids. Trimming shortened V by 0 bases and J by 0 bases, and 9 bases separated the two germline ends. Germline V gives CDR1 SGHRS, CDR2 YFSETQ. The CDR3 DNA reads as TGCGCCAGCAGCTTGGAAGGCACCTCTAACTATGGCTACACCTTC. Its translation: CASSLEGTSNYGYTF.

This clonotype was seen just once. This CDR3 fails to terminate in the conserved phenylalanine or tryptophan, so it likely reflects a read error. The J gene is TRBJ2-3, the V gene TRBV4-1; TRBD2 agrees at 10 bases. Germline-derived CDR1 and CDR2 are MGHRA and YSYEKL. CDR3 length equals 14 residues. CDR3 coding DNA: TGTGCCAGCAGCCAAGGCCTAGCGGGAGATACACAGTATTCT. This sequence encodes CASSQGLAGDTQYS.

This clonotype showed up many times. This chain links TRBV5-5 with TRBJ2-7, with D hard to call. CDR3 length: 13 amino acids. Germline V gene sequence: CDR1 SGHKS, CDR2 YYEKEE (reference sequence). Trimming shortened V by 0 bases and J by 2 bases, and 6 bases separated the two germline ends. CDR3 DNA sequence: TGTGCCAGCAGCTTGGTGGGTCCCTACGAGCAGTACTTC. This sequence encodes CASSLVGPYEQYF.

For this clonotype: Given the absence of the conserved phenylalanine or tryptophan at the CDR3 end, a read error is likely. The chain combines TRBV23-1 with TRBJ2-2; no reliable D call. TRBV23-1 is an ORF, with its function uncertain. V lost 10 bases to trimming and J lost 6 bases, with 30 bases between them. The CDR3 runs 18 residues. The CDR3 loop is CATYHSANGPGVAGELFC. The DNA of the CDR3 is TGCGCCACCTATCACTCGGCTAACGGGCCTGGGGTGGCCGGGGAGCTGTTTTGT.

This clonotype was detected many times. V usage is TRBV5-6 and J usage is TRBJ2-5; 10 positions match TRBD1. Germline CDR1 is SGHDT and CDR2 is YYEEEE. Unmatched junction bases numbered 4, after V lost 3 bases and J lost 5 bases. The CDR3 runs to 14 residues. CDR3 DNA sequence: TGTGCCAGCAGCTCACCGGGACAGGGGGAGACCCAGTACTTC. Residues: CASSSPGQGETQYF.

There are a few counts of this clonotype. Being one base from a much bigger clone, this may be a read error. J is TRBJ2-7 and V is TRBV6-5, with a possible D match to TRBD1 (7 bases). With 8 bases removed from V and 6 bases from J, the gap between germline ends came to 20 bases. CDR3 length: 14 residues. Per germline, CDR1 MNHEY and CDR2 SVGAGI. In DNA form, the CDR3 reads TGTGCCAGCGGTCCTCCAGGGGGGCGAGGCGAGCAGTACTTC. This translates into CASGPPGGRGEQYF.

Regarding this clonotype: A junction end diverges from the germline sequence, so it may reflect a read error. The gene calls are TRBV11-1 and TRBJ2-5; D possibly corresponds to TRBD1 (5 bases). The CDR3 covers 14 residues. Germline V gives CDR1 SGHAT, CDR2 FQDESV (reference sequence). The CDR3 sequence: CASTQGDPQETQYF. CDR3 in DNA: TGTGCCAGCACCCAGGGTGACCCACAAGAGACCCAGTATTTC.

A word on this clonotype: A much larger clone sits a single nucleotide away, making a read error possible. The chain uses TRBV6-5 and TRBJ1-4; D unclear. CDR3 length equals 13 residues. CDR1 is MNHEY and CDR2 is SVGAGI in the germline V gene. CDR3 sequence (DNA): TGTACCAGCAGTTACCACCTGACCCGGAAACTGTTTTTT. It translates to CTSSYHLTRKLFF.

Points on this clonotype: In this CDR3 the conserved last residue, phenylalanine or tryptophan, is missing, so a read error is likely. Because the CDR3's place on the DNA is in doubt, the DNA is left out and the CDR3 is given as listed by TCRdb. The chain couples TRBV6-5 to TRBJ2-7; the table's D gene call, TRBD2, was not cross checked with the DNA. The germline V gene encodes CDR1 MNHEY and CDR2 SVGAGI. The CDR3 comprises 15 residues, both ends counted. The CDR3 here is CASSYSSDSGSRHYI.

This clonotype showed up just a few times. The V and J genes are TRBV20-1 and TRBJ2-3; D gene unclear. The V and J ends lost 1 base and 0 bases respectively, with 11 bases between them. The germline V gene encodes CDR1 DFQATT and CDR2 SNEGSKA (reference sequence). The length of the CDR3 is 15 residues. The CDR3 protein is CSARGDTKSTDTQYF. CDR3 DNA: TGCAGTGCTAGAGGAGACACGAAAAGCACAGATACGCAGTATTTT.

In the case of this clonotype: The junction and the germline gene differ at one end; a read error may be behind it. The CDR3 DNA reads TGTACCAGCAGCTTAGTGACCCTCTCGGATACGCAGTATTTT. It codes for CTSSLVTLSDTQYF. The gene calls are TRBV7-9 and TRBJ2-3, with D hard to call. This CDR3 is 14 amino acids long. In germline, CDR1 is SEHNR, CDR2 FQNEAQ (reference sequence).

Comments on this clonotype: The CDR3 does not end in the conserved phenylalanine or tryptophan, so this is likely a read error. The V call is TRBV10-3, the J call TRBJ2-3; 9 positions agree with TRBD2. Germline V CDR1 and CDR2: ENHRY, SYGVKD. The CDR3 has 17 amino acids. CDR3 in DNA: TGTGCCATCAGTGGGACTAGCGCCAGCCCCCGCACGGATACGCAGTATTCC. It encodes CAISGTSASPRTDTQYS.

To note about this clonotype: This clone may be a read error of a much larger clone one base away. This chain links TRBV5-1 with TRBJ2-1; D gene ambiguous. From germline, CDR1 is SGHRS and CDR2 YFSETQ. The CDR3 loop spans 13 amino acids. Trimming removed 0 bases from V and 12 bases from J, with 13 bases in between. CDR3 sequence: CASSLASIAGQFF. In DNA form, the CDR3 reads TGCGCCAGCAGCTTGGCCAGTATAGCCGGGCAGTTCTTC.

This clonotype has only one observation. At one end, the junction sequence differs from germline, possibly due to a read error. The V gene is TRBV28, the J gene TRBJ1-4; 7 bases agree with TRBD1. The germline CDR1 and CDR2 sequences are MDHEN and SYDVKM. The CDR3 extends over 12 amino acids. CDR3 amino acids: CASSLTGERLLF. CDR3 nucleotides: TGTGCCAGCAGTTTAACAGGGGAAAGACTGCTTTTT.

This clonotype was recorded at least ten times. Here the CDR3 reads CASSLVGGRQYSYNEQFF. CDR3 DNA: TGTGCCAGCAGCTTAGTAGGGGGGAGGCAGTACTCCTACAATGAGCAGTTCTTC. The chain links TRBV11-2 to TRBJ2-1, with D perhaps assigned TRBD1 or TRBD2 (6 bases each). The CDR3 spans 18 residues. The V gene's germline CDR1 is SGHAT and CDR2 FQNNGV. V was pared by 1 base and J by 0 bases, with 16 bases between.

This clonotype has just one count. The CDR3 region has the DNA TGTGCCAGCAGCAGGGCAAGCGGGGTGGAGTACGATGAGCAGTTCTTC. Encoded protein: CASSRASGVEYDEQFF. This sequence joins TRBV5-4 and TRBJ2-1, with 7 nucleotides matching TRBD2. CDR1 and CDR2 (germline): SGHNT, YYREEE (reference sequence). The CDR3 length is 16 residues. After removal of 4 bases from V and 8 bases from J, the junction contained 15 bases not matched to a gene.